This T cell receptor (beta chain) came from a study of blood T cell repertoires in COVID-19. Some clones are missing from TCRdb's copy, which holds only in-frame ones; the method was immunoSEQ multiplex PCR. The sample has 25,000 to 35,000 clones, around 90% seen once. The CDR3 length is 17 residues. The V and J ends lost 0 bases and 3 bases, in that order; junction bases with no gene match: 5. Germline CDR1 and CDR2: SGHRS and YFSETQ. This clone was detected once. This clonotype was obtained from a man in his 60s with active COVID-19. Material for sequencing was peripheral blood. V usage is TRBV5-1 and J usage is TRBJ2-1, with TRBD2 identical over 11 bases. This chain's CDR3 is CASSLEPSGGHYNEQFF. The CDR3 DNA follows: TGCGCCAGCAGCTTGGAGCCTAGCGGGGGGCACTACAATGAGCAGTTCTTC. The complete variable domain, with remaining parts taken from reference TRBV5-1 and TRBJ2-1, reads KAGVTQTPRYLIKTRGQQVTLSCSPISGHRSVSWYQQTPGQGLQFLFEYFSETQRNKGNFPGRFSGRQFSNSRSEMNVSTLELGDSALYLCASSLEPSGGHYNEQFFGPGTRLTVL.